Each of the 25 T cell receptor beta chains below was sequenced from the same sample in a study of cytomegalovirus exposure and HLA in healthy donors (dated by TCRdb to the late 2010s). The library relied on the immunoSEQ multiplex PCR assay. For the multiplex PCR, a mixture combining 60 forward primers for TCR Vbeta segments and 13 reverse primers for TCR Jbeta segments was used. Imported from immuneACCESS, the table was reduced by TCRdb to in-frame sequences with V and J called. These copies leave out some clones; in studies compared against another copy, an unresolved V gene accounts for under half, and the cause of the remainder is not known. The sample contains 180,000 or so clones, about 81% of them found a single time. The ten largest clones add up to 6.5% of the sample. The sequenced sample was PBMCs. The receptors originated from a woman between 50 and 59 years old in good health and CMV-seropositive.

The V gene is TRBV9, the J gene TRBJ1-3; 8 nucleotides agree with TRBD1. CDR3 length: 15 amino acids. Germline V gene sequence: CDR1 SGDLS, CDR2 YYNGEE. J lost 8 bases, V lost 0 bases, and 7 bases had no gene match. The CDR3 loop is CASSVAPTGEDTIYF. The CDR3 coding sequence is TGTGCCAGCAGCGTAGCCCCGACAGGGGAGGACACCATATATTTT.

The rearrangement links TRBV10-3 to TRBJ2-3; 7 nucleotides agree with TRBD1. The CDR3 has 17 residues. V was pared by 2 bases and J by 2 bases, with 10 bases of the junction left unmatched. CDR1 and CDR2 (germline): ENHRY, SYGVKD. As DNA, the CDR3 is TGTGCCATCAGTGAGGCCCCGCTCGGACAGGCCACAGATACGCAGTATTTT. Translating gives CAISEAPLGQATDTQYF.

This clone was counted only a few times. J is TRBJ2-5 and V is TRBV6-5; perhaps TRBD2 as D (5 bases). This CDR3 is 15 amino acids long. Trimming shortened V by 0 bases and J by 7 bases, and 15 bases separated the two germline ends. Per the germline V gene, CDR1 is MNHEY and CDR2 is SVGAGI. The CDR3 is CASSYSLARTGTQYF. The CDR3 DNA sequence: TGTGCCAGCAGTTACTCCCTAGCTCGGACTGGGACCCAGTACTTC.

The chain links TRBV28 to TRBJ1-1; D remains unclear. Trimming stripped 1 base from V and 0 bases from J, with 12 bases between. There are 16 residues in the CDR3. CDR1 and CDR2 (germline): MDHEN, SYDVKM. The CDR3 sequence is CASSLFPGAVNTEAFF. The CDR3 nucleotides read TGTGCCAGCAGTTTATTCCCGGGAGCAGTGAACACTGAAGCTTTCTTT.

This sequence joins TRBV30 and TRBJ1-1; D may be TRBD1 (6 bases). V was shortened by 0 bases and J by 2 bases, with 10 bases between the two germline ends. Germline V gene lookup returns CDR1 GTSNPN and CDR2 SVGIG (reference sequence). The CDR3 length is 14 residues. CDR3 nucleotide sequence: TGTGCCTGGAGTGTACACAGGGACAACACTGAAGCTTTCTTT. Its protein product is CAWSVHRDNTEAFF.

The DNA for the CDR3 is TGTGCCTGGAGTTGGACAGGGATCGGGGAGCTGTTTTTT. Amino acid sequence: CAWSWTGIGELFF. The chain is built from TRBV30 and TRBJ2-2, with TRBD1 identical over 8 bases. The CDR3 runs to 13 residues. CDR1 GTSNPN and CDR2 SVGIG come from the germline V gene (reference sequence). V was clipped by 2 bases and J by 7 bases; unmatched bases: 3.

With regard to this clone: At the DNA level, this CDR3 is encoded by other sequences in the same sample as well. This chain connects TRBV28 to TRBJ2-7; D is possibly TRBD1 (5 bases). Trimming cost V 4 bases and J 2 bases, with 6 bases left between them. The CDR3 is 12 residues long. The germline V gene encodes CDR1 MDHEN and CDR2 SYDVKM. The CDR3, as DNA: TGTGCCAGCAGTTCAGGGACCTACGAGCAGTACTTC. Residues: CASSSGTYEQYF.

In the case of this clone: A read error is likely, as this CDR3 ends without the conserved phenylalanine or tryptophan. This chain links TRBV5-1 with TRBJ2-7, with D possibly matching TRBD1 (10 bases). V was clipped by 4 bases and J by 4 bases, with 24 bases between them. The CDR3 is 17 residues long. The germline CDR1 and CDR2 sequences are SGHRS and YFSETQ. The CDR3 is CASSLTGGPLAGYEQYL. In DNA, the CDR3 is TGCGCCAGCAGCCTGACAGGGGGCCCGCTAGCGGGGTACGAGCAGTACCTC.

This chain connects TRBV6-1 to TRBJ2-7; 8 nucleotides line up with TRBD2. The trim removed 6 bases at V and 2 bases at J, leaving 9 bases unmatched. The CDR3 runs 15 residues. Looked up from germline, CDR1 is MNHNS and CDR2 is SASEGT. CDR3 nucleotides: TGTGCCAGCAGGCCCCGGGAGGGAGTTCCCTACGAGCAGTACTTC. It encodes CASRPREGVPYEQYF.

CDR3 region: CAWSEQGNPYEQYF. DNA for the CDR3: TGTGCCTGGAGTGAACAGGGTAATCCCTACGAGCAGTACTTC. The chain is built from TRBV30 and TRBJ2-7, with D possibly matching TRBD1 (6 bases). Trimming stripped 1 base from V and 2 bases from J, with 12 bases between. The CDR3 is 14 residues long. Germline V gene lookup returns CDR1 GTSNPN and CDR2 SVGIG (reference sequence).

The sample holds one count of this clone. The chain recombines TRBV28 with TRBJ1-4; 11 bases fit TRBD1. Germline values: CDR1 MDHEN, CDR2 SYDVKM. With 2 bases clipped from V and 6 bases from J, the junction kept 2 bases outside the gene matches. The CDR3 totals 15 residues. In DNA, the CDR3 is TGTGCCAGCAGTTTAGGGGGACAGGGGGATGAAAAACTGTTTTTT. This gives the protein CASSLGGQGDEKLFF.

The chain carries TRBV15 and TRBJ2-1, with TRBD2 matching 8 bases. Germline CDR1 and CDR2: LNHNV and YYDKDF (reference sequence). Trimming at V came to 0 bases and at J to 7 bases, leaving 5 bases not matched to a gene. The CDR3 spans 15 residues. The CDR3 region is CATSRDNKRENEQFF. In DNA form, the CDR3 reads TGTGCCACCAGCAGAGATAACAAGCGGGAGAATGAGCAGTTCTTC.

The chain employs TRBV5-6 and TRBJ2-6; D might be TRBD2 (6 bases). The CDR3 runs 17 residues. V was trimmed by 0 bases and J by 1 base, leaving 11 bases between them. Per germline, CDR1 SGHDT and CDR2 YYEEEE. CDR3 in amino acids: CASSLDSGGSGANVLTF. CDR3 in DNA: TGTGCCAGCAGCTTGGACTCCGGAGGGTCTGGGGCCAACGTCCTGACTTTC.

The chain is built from TRBV18 and TRBJ1-1; D is uncertain. Trimming took 0 bases from V and 1 from J, leaving 9 bases between them. This CDR3 is built from 15 residues. Germline-derived CDR1 and CDR2 are KGHSH and LQKENI. The CDR3 DNA reads TGTGCCAGCTCACCACCATGGCCAGGGAACACTGAAGCTTTCTTT. It specifies CASSPPWPGNTEAFF.

For the CDR3, the DNA is TGTGCCAGCAGTTTAGAACACATCGAGCAGTACTTC. It is translated as CASSLEHIEQYF. V usage is TRBV28 and J usage is TRBJ2-7, with unresolved D. The CDR3 is 12 amino acids. Trimming removed 2 bases at V and 6 bases at J, with 8 bases between. From germline, CDR1 is MDHEN and CDR2 SYDVKM.

The chain has TRBV28 and TRBJ1-5; D not resolved. Trimming pared 5 bases from V and 2 bases from J, leaving 25 bases between. CDR1 is MDHEN and CDR2 is SYDVKM in the germline V gene. The CDR3 is made up of 19 amino acids. The CDR3 loop is CASSPLSWQERYGNQPQHF. CDR3 bases: TGTGCCAGCAGTCCCCTTTCGTGGCAGGAACGGTACGGCAATCAGCCCCAGCATTTT.

Regarding this clone: Its ends do not fully match the called genes, so a read error is possible. The chain has TRBV7-9 and TRBJ1-5; D possibly corresponds to TRBD1 (6 bases). Germline V lookup: CDR1 SEHNR, CDR2 FQNEAQ (reference sequence). This CDR3 has 14 residues. The CDR3: CSSSSRGSNQPQHF. DNA of the CDR3: TGTTCCAGCAGTTCCAGGGGTAGCAATCAGCCCCAGCATTTT.

The sample holds a few counts of this clone. The chain links TRBV28 to TRBJ1-6, with D perhaps TRBD1 (6 bases). Trimming shortened V by 4 bases and J by 7 bases, and 17 bases separated the two germline ends. The germline V gene encodes CDR1 MDHEN and CDR2 SYDVKM. The CDR3 spans 16 residues. CDR3 protein: CASSSVGAVVNSPLHF. CDR3 nucleotide sequence: TGTGCCAGCAGTTCCGTGGGGGCAGTAGTGAATTCACCCCTCCACTTT.

This chain uses TRBV6-6 with TRBJ2-1, with 11 bases identical to TRBD2. The J segment lost 8 bases and the V segment lost 6 bases, leaving 12 bases of the junction unmatched. This CDR3 spans 16 amino acids. CDR1 is MNHNY and CDR2 is SVGAGI in the germline V gene (reference sequence). The CDR3 coding sequence is TGTGCCAGCAGCGGGGGGGTAGCGGGGGGGCCCGATGAGCAGTTCTTC. Its translation: CASSGGVAGGPDEQFF.

In this sample, this clone turned up a few times. CDR3 in DNA: TGTGCCAGCAGCGCCCGCGCATATACGCAGTATTTT. Its protein is CASSARAYTQYF. The chain is built from TRBV5-6 and TRBJ2-3; no reliable D call. CDR1 is SGHDT, CDR2 YYEEEE, per germline. The CDR3 runs to 12 residues. Between the trimmed V and J ends, which lost 4 bases and 7 bases, there was a span of 10 bases.

In this sample, this clone turned up once. The chain is built from TRBV29-1 and TRBJ2-7; 14 nucleotides match TRBD2. CDR1 and CDR2 from the germline V gene are SQVTM and ANQGSEA. The ends lost 6 bases at V and 6 bases at J; junction bases unmatched: 7. The CDR3 extends over 14 amino acids. The CDR3 bases are TGCAGCGTCCGGGGGACTAGCGGGAGATCCGAGCAGTACTTC. It is translated as CSVRGTSGRSEQYF.

This clone came up a few times. This sequence joins TRBV5-1 and TRBJ1-2; possible D gene TRBD1, 5 bases. V lost 1 base, J lost 6 bases, and 7 bases lay in between. Germline V gene data show CDR1 as SGHRS and CDR2 as YFSETQ. This CDR3 contains 12 residues. The CDR3 sequence is CASSLTTDGYTF. DNA for the CDR3: TGCGCCAGCAGCTTGACGACAGATGGCTACACCTTC.

This sequence joins TRBV7-2 and TRBJ1-4; D gene ambiguous. CDR1 and CDR2 from the germline V gene are SGHTA and FQGNSA. The CDR3 has 15 amino acids. V lost 1 base to trimming and J lost 0 bases, with 6 bases between them. The CDR3 bases are TGTGCCAGCAGCTTAGGAGATGCAACTAATGAAAAACTGTTTTTT. The encoded protein is CASSLGDATNEKLFF.

The chain has TRBV5-4 and TRBJ2-5, with D unclear. Trimming took off 6 bases at V and 3 bases at J, with 18 bases between the two ends. The CDR3 extends over 15 amino acids. Germline assignment: CDR1 SGHNT and CDR2 YYREEE (reference sequence). CDR3 loop: CASNTGGLIEETQYF. DNA of the CDR3: TGTGCCAGCAACACCGGTGGGCTAATCGAAGAGACCCAGTACTTC.

V usage is TRBV5-4 and J usage is TRBJ2-3, with a possible D match to TRBD2 (6 bases). CDR3 length: 16 amino acids. Germline assignment: CDR1 SGHNT and CDR2 YYREEE (reference sequence). The V end lost 0 bases, the J end lost 4 bases, and 15 bases lay between the germline ends. The CDR3 region has the DNA TGTGCCAGCAGCTTGGGGGGGGACGCCGGCCCAGATACGCAGTATTTT. It yields the protein CASSLGGDAGPDTQYF.